This T cell receptor beta chain derives from a study of identical twins. Notes on the study in general: Invariant populations such as MAIT and iNKT cells could partly muddle zero-insertion analyses.

Template switching (which added a universal primer site) was used, and cDNA carried unique molecular identifiers. TCRdb recomputed calls from the 5' RACE reads with MiXCR, one row per CDR3 protein. The sample records some 1,700,000 distinct CDR3 sequences, under 35% being singletons. This clonotype was observed a few times. Its cognate antigen is unknown. This CDR3 spans 13 amino acids. V was clipped by 8 bases and J by 5 bases, with 15 bases between them. The receptor was derived from a newborn girl in good health. The sequenced material came from cord blood. The chain recombines TRBV12-3 or TRBV12-4 with TRBJ2-5; the D gene is possibly TRBD1 (6 bases). The CDR3 spells CASLSRQGETQYF. CDR3 bases: TGTGCCAGCCTTTCTCGTCAGGGGGAGACCCAGTACTTC.